A single sample is the source of the 30 T cell receptor beta chains below, sequenced in a study of regulatory T cells in long-lasting Graves disease. Through Arm-PCR of CDR3 regions and iRepertoire HTBI primers, TCR beta libraries were built. TCRdb re-derived calls from the multiplex PCR reads in MiXCR, one entry per CDR3 protein. The sample shows about 400,000 distinct CDR3 sequences, around 15% of them seen only once. The time point was: newly diagnosed GD, antithyroid drugs for less than 3 months. RNA from PBMCs was the source of the TCR library. The same sample was also used in a study of T cells in Graves' hyperthyroidism and ophthalmopathy.

The material was peripheral blood mononuclear cells (PBMCs), obtained at new diagnosis, from a patient treated with antithyroid drugs. The origin of the receptors is a young woman with Graves disease.

At least ten counts were recorded for this clonotype. The V gene is TRBV9, the J gene TRBJ2-2; D call uncertain. Germline values: CDR1 SGDLS, CDR2 YYNGEE. The CDR3 loop spans 14 amino acids. Trimming left V 4 bases short and J 6 bases short, with 13 bases between. CDR3 bases: TGTGCCAGCAGCACCCCGTCCCTGGCCGGGGAGCTGTTTTTT. This translates into CASSTPSLAGELFF.

This clonotype occurred many times. The V call is TRBV30, the J call TRBJ1-1; tentative D call: TRBD1 (6 bases). This CDR3 spans 13 amino acids. From germline, CDR1 is GTSNPN and CDR2 SVGIG (reference sequence). The V gene lost 6 bases and the J gene lost 2 bases, with 13 bases spanning the gap. The DNA for the CDR3 is TGTGCCTGCAATGGGGGGACAAACACTGAAGCTTTCTTT. Its protein product is CACNGGTNTEAFF. The full variable domain, rest sourced from reference TRBV30 and TRBJ1-1, is SQTIHQWPATLVQPVGSPLSLECTVEGTSNPNLYWYRQAAGRGLQLLFYSVGIGQISSEVPQNLSASRPQDRQFILSSKKLLLSDSGFYLCACNGGTNTEAFFGQGTRLTVV.

In its sample, this clonotype was seen many times. V usage is TRBV27 and J usage is TRBJ1-2, with TRBD1 matching over 10 bases. This CDR3 spans 13 amino acids. Trimming at V came to 4 bases and at J to 6 bases, leaving 2 bases not matched to a gene. From germline, CDR1 is MNHEY and CDR2 SMNVEV (reference sequence). The DNA for the CDR3 is TGTGCCAGCAGTTCGGACAGGGGGAATGGCTACACCTTC. Translating gives CASSSDRGNGYTF.

This clonotype has ten or more counts. This chain links TRBV11-2 with TRBJ2-3; 10 bases map to TRBD2. Germline V gene sequence: CDR1 SGHAT, CDR2 FQNNGV. V gave up 1 base and J gave up 5 bases; unmatched junction bases: 15. The CDR3 loop spans 19 amino acids. The CDR3 region is CASSLGDRLAGVIQDTQYF. As DNA, the CDR3 is TGTGCCAGCAGCTTAGGGGACAGGCTAGCGGGAGTTATCCAAGATACGCAGTATTTT.

The chain combines TRBV7-2 with TRBJ1-5; no clear D. There are 13 residues in the CDR3. V dropped 5 bases and J dropped 9 bases, with 14 bases sitting between them. CDR1 is SGHTA, CDR2 FQGNSA, per germline. The CDR3: CASSREPSGPQHF. The DNA of the CDR3 is TGTGCCAGCAGCCGGGAGCCCTCAGGGCCCCAGCATTTT.

As regards this clonotype: At one end, the junction sequence differs from germline, possibly due to a read error. The DNA for the CDR3 is TGTGCCAGCAGCTTAGGGACTCACTATAGCTACACCTTC. This gives the protein CASSLGTHYSYTF. The chain joins TRBV7-9 to TRBJ1-2; D unresolved. The CDR3 loop spans 13 amino acids. In germline, CDR1 is SEHNR, CDR2 FQNEAQ (reference sequence).

This clonotype was seen more than once but under ten times. This chain connects TRBV12-3 or TRBV12-4 to TRBJ1-6, with D hard to call. V was pared by 4 bases and J by 8 bases, with 15 bases between. The CDR3 sequence is 15 residues long. DNA for the CDR3: TGTGCCAGCAGTTCAACCGGGATGAAGGATTCACCCCTCCACTTT. Its translation is CASSSTGMKDSPLHF.

There are many counts of this clonotype. The V gene is TRBV20-1, the J gene TRBJ1-5, with D possibly matching TRBD1 (6 bases). V lost 3 bases to trimming and J lost 4 bases, with 10 bases between them. This CDR3 region has 13 residues. Germline CDR1 reads DFQATT; CDR2 reads SNEGSKA (reference sequence). In DNA form, the CDR3 reads TGCAGTGCTAGTGGGGGCCGAAATCAGCCCCAGCATTTT. Its protein product is CSASGGRNQPQHF.

This clonotype has ten or more counts. The chain recombines TRBV10-3 with TRBJ1-4; D is perhaps TRBD1 (6 bases). The ends were cut back, 4 bases at V and 4 bases at J, with 16 bases in the middle. Germline V lookup: CDR1 ENHRY, CDR2 SYGVKD. The CDR3 covers 16 residues. The CDR3 DNA is TGTGCCATCAGTGCGCGAAAGGACAGCCTTAATGAAAAACTGTTTTTT. Translated: CAISARKDSLNEKLFF.

The sample holds many counts of this clonotype. This chain uses TRBV20-1 with TRBJ2-7; 11 bases are a match to TRBD2. V lost 4 bases, J lost 7 bases, and 6 bases stayed unmatched. This CDR3 is 13 amino acids long. From germline, CDR1 is DFQATT and CDR2 SNEGSKA (reference sequence). The CDR3 DNA sequence: TGCAGTGCTAAAACTAGCGGGGGAGGGGAGCAGTACTTC. Protein: CSAKTSGGGEQYF.

There are a few counts of this clonotype. The chain links TRBV2 to TRBJ2-7; 8 bases line up with TRBD1. The CDR3 covers 14 residues. Germline trimming cut 1 base from V and 3 bases from J; bases unmatched to any gene: 2. Per germline, CDR1 SNHLY and CDR2 FYNNEI. As DNA, the CDR3 is TGTGCCAGCAGTGAAGGGACAGGGAACTACGAGCAGTACTTC. Amino acid sequence: CASSEGTGNYEQYF.

This clonotype occurred many times. The chain links TRBV7-8 to TRBJ2-1, with no clear D. Germline values: CDR1 SGHVS, CDR2 FQNEAQ. The CDR3 runs to 13 residues. Trimming shortened V by 1 base and J by 6 bases, and 7 bases separated the two germline ends. CDR3 coding DNA: TGTGCCAGCAGCTTAGACTTAACCAATGAGCAGTTCTTC. Protein product: CASSLDLTNEQFF.

This clonotype appeared many times. J is TRBJ2-1 and V is TRBV20-1; TRBD2 matches at 8 bases. The CDR3 is 14 amino acids. Germline V gives CDR1 DFQATT, CDR2 SNEGSKA (reference sequence). Trimming removed 6 bases from V and 3 bases from J; junction bases left unmatched: 7. The CDR3 region is CSAQSGSNYNEQFF. CDR3 sequence (DNA): TGCAGTGCCCAAAGCGGGAGTAACTACAATGAGCAGTTCTTC.

V and J are TRBV7-8 and TRBJ1-3; D might be TRBD1 (6 bases). The CDR3 totals 16 residues. With 1 base removed from V and 4 bases from J, the gap between germline ends came to 14 bases. Germline V gene sequence: CDR1 SGHVS, CDR2 FQNEAQ. The CDR3 DNA reads TGTGCCAGCAGCTTAGGGCTGGGGGCAATCGGAAACACCATATATTTT. This gives the protein CASSLGLGAIGNTIYF.

This chain connects TRBV6-5 to TRBJ2-3; D may match TRBD1 or TRBD2 (7 bases each). TRBJ2-5 matches the DNA end more closely, so the J call is doubtful. Germline CDR1 reads MNHEY; CDR2 reads SVGAGI. CDR3 length equals 15 residues. CDR3: CASSYSRGGGRTQYF. CDR3 bases: TGTGCCAGCAGTTACTCCAGGGGGGGGGGCAGGACCCAGTACTTC.

There are a few counts of this clonotype. V and J are TRBV15 and TRBJ1-1; no firm D call. Trimming pared 3 bases from V and 0 bases from J, leaving 5 bases between. The CDR3 runs 13 residues. Germline values: CDR1 LNHNV, CDR2 YYDKDF (reference sequence). CDR3 amino acids: CATSSDLNTEAFF. For the CDR3, the DNA is TGTGCCACCAGCAGCGACTTGAACACTGAAGCTTTCTTT. Filled out from reference TRBV15 and TRBJ1-1, the complete variable domain reads DAMVIQNPRYQVTQFGKPVTLSCSQTLNHNVMYWYQQKSSQAPKLLFHYYDKDFNNEADTPDNFQSRRPNTSFCFLDIRSPGLGDTAMYLCATSSDLNTEAFFGQGTRLTVV.

This clonotype showed up many times. The rearrangement uses TRBV7-3 and TRBJ2-1, with D tentatively TRBD2 (5 bases). Germline CDR1 is SGHTA and CDR2 is FQGTGA. Trimming took 5 bases from V and 5 from J, leaving 13 bases between them. The CDR3 is 14 amino acids. CDR3 nucleotide sequence: TGTGCCAGCAGCCGCCGGGAAACGGACAATGAGCAGTTCTTC. Protein: CASSRRETDNEQFF.

In its sample, this clonotype was seen once. A read error may produce the germline difference seen at one junction end. The chain employs TRBV4-1 and TRBJ2-1; no clear D gene. This CDR3 region has 13 residues. Germline V gene sequence: CDR1 MGHRA, CDR2 YSYEKL. CDR3 nucleotide sequence: TGCGCCAGCAGCCAAGCACCCTACGATGAGCAGTTCTTC. Translation: CASSQAPYDEQFF.

A few counts support this clonotype. The chain couples TRBV28 to TRBJ2-3; D remains ambiguous. The CDR3 contains 11 residues. The germline V gene has CDR1 MDHEN and CDR2 SYDVKM. Trimming shortened V by 10 bases and J by 6 bases, and 11 bases separated the two germline ends. This chain's CDR3 is CAMVSVDTQYF. In DNA form, the CDR3 reads TGTGCCATGGTATCCGTGGATACGCAGTATTTT.

This clonotype has at least ten counts. V gene TRBV20-1 combines with J gene TRBJ2-5; 11 positions agree with TRBD1. The CDR3 has 15 residues. The junction had 10 bases not matched to a gene; V was cut back by 4 bases and J by 6 bases. Germline values: CDR1 DFQATT, CDR2 SNEGSKA (reference sequence). CDR3 nucleotide sequence: TGCAGTGCTATCCGGACAGGGGGCGCTTCAAAGACCCAGTACTTC. As protein: CSAIRTGGASKTQYF.

This clonotype was picked up many times. V usage is TRBV7-9 and J usage is TRBJ1-1; D remains ambiguous. The CDR3 contains 15 residues. Trimming stripped 2 bases from V and 4 bases from J, with 14 bases between. CDR1 is SEHNR and CDR2 is FQNEAQ in the germline V gene (reference sequence). The CDR3 sequence: CASSLTSAGPTEAFF. The CDR3, as DNA: TGTGCCAGCAGCTTAACCTCAGCCGGGCCCACTGAAGCTTTCTTT. Together with reference TRBV7-9 and TRBJ1-1, the CDR3 gives the full variable domain: DTGVSQNPRHKITKRGQNVTFRCDPISEHNRLYWYRQTLGQGPEFLTYFQNEAQLEKSRLLSDRFSAERPKGSFSTLEIQRTEQGDSAMYLCASSLTSAGPTEAFFGQGTRLTVV.

The chain carries TRBV12-3 or TRBV12-4 and TRBJ1-2; D is unresolved. This CDR3 region has 13 residues. The germline V and J ends were trimmed by 3 bases and 0 bases, with 5 bases remaining between them. The CDR3 nucleotides read TGTGCCAGCAGTTTGGAAACTAACTATGGCTACACCTTC. It specifies CASSLETNYGYTF.

For this clonotype: A much larger clone lies one base from this, so it may be a read error. The chain joins TRBV7-8 to TRBJ2-3; D possibly corresponds to TRBD2 (6 bases). The germline V and J ends were trimmed by 3 bases and 3 bases, with 19 bases remaining between them. There are 17 residues in the CDR3. The germline V gene has CDR1 SGHVS and CDR2 FQNEAQ. DNA of the CDR3: TGTGCCAGCAGCTTCGGTAGCCGGAGGGTGACAACAGATACGCAGTATTTT. This sequence encodes CASSFGSRRVTTDTQYF. Complete variable domain (other parts from reference TRBV7-8 and TRBJ2-3): GAGVSQSPRYKVAKRGQDVALRCDPISGHVSLFWYQQALGQGPEFLTYFQNEAQLDKSGLPSDRFFAERPEGSVSTLKIQRTQQEDSAVYLCASSFGSRRVTTDTQYFGPGTRLTVL.

With regard to this clonotype: A much larger clone sits a single nucleotide away, making a read error possible. This chain links TRBV7-3 with TRBJ2-7; TRBD2 aligns across 8 bases. The length of the CDR3 is 15 residues. The germline CDR1 and CDR2 sequences are SGHTA and FQGTGA. CDR3 sequence reads: CASSQGGLASSEQYF. CDR3 nucleotides: TGCGCCAGCAGCCAGGGAGGACTAGCTTCCAGCGAGCAGTACTTC.

This clonotype was picked up a small number of times. The CDR3 here is CASRSGGGNGGTQYF. DNA for the CDR3: TGTGCCAGCAGAAGCGGTGGCGGTAACGGGGGGACGCAGTATTTT. The V call is TRBV6-1, the J call TRBJ2-3; 7 bases fit TRBD2. The CDR3 spans 15 residues. Germline values: CDR1 MNHNS, CDR2 SASEGT. V lost 6 bases, J lost 9 bases, and 15 bases stayed unmatched.

J is TRBJ2-1 and V is TRBV2; weak D call: TRBD2 (6 bases). Germline CDR1 SNHLY, CDR2 FYNNEI. Trimming stripped 6 bases from V and 15 bases from J, with 18 bases between. The CDR3 is made up of 12 amino acids. The CDR3 loop reads CASSGEVAGPFF. The DNA for the CDR3 is TGTGCCAGCAGCGGGGAGGTGGCAGGCCCGTTCTTC.

The chain links TRBV6-2 or TRBV6-3 to TRBJ1-6; D is unclear. V lost 2 bases and J lost 10, with 6 bases in between. The germline V gene has CDR1 MNHEY and CDR2 SVGEGT. The length of the CDR3 is 12 residues. The CDR3 reads CASSYAGSPLHF. Here the CDR3 DNA reads TGTGCCAGCAGTTACGCTGGCTCACCCCTCCACTTT.

This clonotype was seen only a few times. This rearrangement joins TRBV20-1 to TRBJ1-5; D is ambiguous. Trimming took off 3 bases at V and 3 bases at J, with 12 bases between the two ends. The CDR3 has 14 amino acids. The V gene's germline CDR1 is DFQATT and CDR2 SNEGSKA (reference sequence). CDR3 coding DNA: TGCAGTGCTAGTCCGACGCAACTCAATCAGCCCCAGCATTTT. This gives the protein CSASPTQLNQPQHF.

This clonotype was seen many times. V and J are TRBV6-9 and TRBJ1-4; D ambiguous. Deletions cut 4 bases from V and 0 bases from J, with 12 bases between. The CDR3 totals 16 residues. CDR1 and CDR2 (germline): MNHGY, SVAAGI. As DNA, the CDR3 is TGTGCCAGCAGTTCCCCCGGCCGAACAACTAATGAAAAACTGTTTTTT. Its translation is CASSSPGRTTNEKLFF.

V and J are TRBV3-1 and TRBJ1-3, with D possibly matching TRBD1 (5 bases). Germline assignment: CDR1 LGHDT and CDR2 YNNKEL (reference sequence). This CDR3 has 16 amino acids. Trimming shortened V by 2 bases and J by 0 bases, and 11 bases separated the two germline ends. CDR3 bases: TGTGCCAGCAGCCAAAATACAGGTCTCTCTGGAAACACCATATATTTT. Translated, it gives CASSQNTGLSGNTIYF.